The clone carrying this T cell receptor beta chain was detected a few times. The data belong to a study of blood T cell repertoires in COVID-19. The repertoire was sequenced with immunoSEQ multiplex PCR; TCRdb's copy has only in-frame clones and lacks some. Of 200,000 to 250,000 clones listed, roughly 89% are singletons. In germline, CDR1 is SGHRS, CDR2 YFSETQ. Unmatched junction bases numbered 5, after V lost 3 bases and J lost 0 bases. The CDR3 extends over 16 amino acids. Sequencing input: peripheral blood. This clonotype originated in a man younger than 45 who had recovered from COVID-19. The V gene is TRBV5-1, the J gene TRBJ1-1; 10 nucleotides align to TRBD1. The CDR3 here is CASSWGQGRMNTEAFF. In DNA form, the CDR3 reads TGCGCCAGCAGCTGGGGACAGGGGAGGATGAACACTGAAGCTTTCTTT.